The 9 T cell receptor beta chains presented below share a single source sample, sequenced in a study of neurological immune-mediated disorders. The time point was: longitudinal time-point 2. TCRdb recomputed calls from the 5' RACE reads with MiXCR, one row per CDR3 protein. The data contain about 80,000 distinct CDR3 sequences, 5.8% of them singletons. Sequenced material: PBMCs. These receptors were taken from an older woman with multiple sclerosis.

Ten or more counts support this clonotype. The chain carries TRBV18 and TRBJ1-6; D gene unclear. V lost 2 bases to trimming and J lost 7 bases, with 3 bases between them. Germline V gives CDR1 KGHSH, CDR2 LQKENI. The CDR3 runs to 12 residues. CDR3 region: CASSPTNSPLHF. Written as DNA, the CDR3 is TGTGCCAGCTCACCAACCAATTCACCCCTCCACTTT.

This clonotype was seen ten or more times. The chain is built from TRBV28 and TRBJ2-7, with TRBD2 identical over 8 bases. This CDR3 is built from 14 residues. Per the germline V gene, CDR1 is MDHEN and CDR2 is SYDVKM. With V trimmed by 6 bases and J by 3 bases, 7 bases remained unmatched. This CDR3 is CASSRGGVNYEQYF. As DNA, the CDR3 is TGTGCCAGCAGCCGGGGGGGAGTTAACTACGAGCAGTACTTC.

The sample holds many counts of this clonotype. The chain uses TRBV5-1 and TRBJ2-3, with D unclear. V lost 3 bases and J 2 bases, leaving 4 bases between the germline ends. In germline, CDR1 is SGHRS, CDR2 YFSETQ. The CDR3 extends over 12 amino acids. CDR3 nucleotide sequence: TGCGCCAGCAGCTATAACACAGATACGCAGTATTTT. Translating gives CASSYNTDTQYF.

The table lists this clonotype with many counts. The chain uses TRBV5-1 and TRBJ1-2; 7 bases are a match to TRBD1. The V segment lost 0 bases and the J segment 4 bases; nucleotides outside the gene matches: 9. Germline-derived CDR1 and CDR2 are SGHRS and YFSETQ. The CDR3 is 16 residues long. The CDR3 spells CASSLEDRLGTYGYTF. In DNA form, the CDR3 reads TGCGCCAGCAGCTTGGAGGACAGGCTGGGAACCTATGGCTACACCTTC.

This clonotype appeared many times. V is TRBV12-3 or TRBV12-4 and J is TRBJ1-2, with D unclear. V lost 4 bases to trimming and J lost 8 bases, with 14 bases between them. The CDR3 runs 13 residues. The CDR3 sequence is CASSSTNSGGYTF. CDR3 in DNA: TGTGCCAGCAGTTCGACAAATTCGGGAGGCTACACCTTC.

This clonotype was counted many times. V is TRBV28 and J is TRBJ2-1; weak D call: TRBD2 (5 bases). The germline V gene has CDR1 MDHEN and CDR2 SYDVKM. The CDR3 runs 12 residues. V gave up 5 bases and J gave up 12 bases, with 14 bases separating them. The CDR3 loop is CASSITRAGQFF. In nucleotides, the CDR3 is TGTGCCAGCAGTATCACGAGGGCCGGGCAGTTCTTC.

This clonotype was detected ten times or more. The gene calls are TRBV20-1 and TRBJ1-5; the D is unclear. Trimming shortened V by 0 bases and J by 4 bases, and 16 bases separated the two germline ends. The CDR3 has 16 amino acids. Per germline, CDR1 DFQATT and CDR2 SNEGSKA (reference sequence). The CDR3 is CSARDKVGRWNQPQHF. The CDR3 DNA sequence: TGCAGTGCTAGAGATAAAGTCGGGCGCTGGAATCAGCCCCAGCATTTT.

This clonotype was counted many times. The rearrangement joins TRBV6-5 to TRBJ2-6; 7 bases are a match to TRBD1. The junction had 7 bases not matched to a gene; V was cut back by 6 bases and J by 2 bases. The CDR3 has 16 amino acids. Germline loops: CDR1 MNHEY, CDR2 SVGAGI. The CDR3 nucleotides read TGTGCCAGCAGCAATGACAGGGTCCCTGGGGCCAACGTCCTGACTTTC. This gives the protein CASSNDRVPGANVLTF.

V usage is TRBV30 and J usage is TRBJ2-7, with 7 bases fitting TRBD1. The trim removed 2 bases at V and 3 bases at J, leaving 10 bases unmatched. CDR3 size: 15 residues. The germline gives CDR1 GTSNPN, CDR2 SVGIG (reference sequence). The CDR3 region is CAWSIGPGQSYEQYF. For the CDR3, the DNA is TGTGCCTGGAGTATAGGCCCGGGACAGAGCTACGAGCAGTACTTC. Variable domain in full (rest from reference TRBV30 and TRBJ2-7): SQTIHQWPATLVQPVGSPLSLECTVEGTSNPNLYWYRQAAGRGLQLLFYSVGIGQISSEVPQNLSASRPQDRQFILSSKKLLLSDSGFYLCAWSIGPGQSYEQYFGPGTRLTVT.